These T cell receptor beta chains were read from a single sample in a study of early T cells in non-severe SARS-CoV-2 infection. TCRdb passed the 5' RACE reads through MiXCR, listing each CDR3 protein once. Of tens of thousands of distinct CDR3 sequences in the sample, roughly 14% are singletons; the top ten hold roughly 7%. Sequencing was performed on whole blood. The receptors originated from an adult who was a healthcare worker with PCR-confirmed SARS-CoV-2 infection or an uninfected control (not recorded which). CDR3s include the opening cysteine and the closing phenylalanine or tryptophan. D genes are given only for firm matches. Clone size is given for some rows only: seen once, a few or many times, or a class if the clone is expanded.

CDR3 DNA: TGTGCCTGGAGTGTACGAGCGGGAGGAAGCACAGATACGCAGTATTTT; CDR3 protein: CAWSVRAGGSTDTQYF; J gene: TRBJ2-3; D gene: TRBD2; clone size: few; V gene: TRBV30
CDR3 DNA: TGTGCCAGTAGACAGGCGTTAAATCAGCCCCAGCATTTT; CDR3 protein: CASRQALNQPQHF; J gene: TRBJ1-5; D gene: NA; clone size: many; V gene: TRBV19
CDR3 DNA: TGTGCCAGCAGCCCGGGACAGCTCGAGCAGTACTTC; CDR3 protein: CASSPGQLEQYF; J gene: TRBJ2-7; D gene: TRBD1; clone size: NA; V gene: TRBV11-2
CDR3 DNA: TGTGCCAGCAGTTATTCGGTAGCGGGAGCCGAGCAGTACTTC; CDR3 protein: CASSYSVAGAEQYF; J gene: TRBJ2-7; D gene: TRBD2; clone size: many; V gene: TRBV6-5
CDR3 DNA: TGTGCCACCAGTGATCCTCGACAGGGGCCGAGCACAGATACGCAGTATTTT; CDR3 protein: CATSDPRQGPSTDTQYF; J gene: TRBJ2-3; D gene: TRBD1; clone size: NA; V gene: TRBV24-1
CDR3 DNA: TGTGCCATCAGTGTTAGGCGGGAGGGCCTTTCCTACGAGCAGTACTTC; CDR3 protein: CAISVRREGLSYEQYF; J gene: TRBJ2-7; D gene: TRBD2; clone size: NA; V gene: TRBV10-3
CDR3 DNA: TGCAGCGTTCCCCTGGACAGAGCTAACTATGGCTACACCTTC; CDR3 protein: CSVPLDRANYGYTF; J gene: TRBJ1-2; D gene: NA; clone size: NA; V gene: TRBV29-1
CDR3 DNA: TGTGCCAGCAGCCTCTGGACTAGCGGGCCCTACAATGAGCAGTTCTTC; CDR3 protein: CASSLWTSGPYNEQFF; J gene: TRBJ2-1; D gene: TRBD2; clone size: few; V gene: TRBV11-1
CDR3 DNA: TGTGCCTGGAGTTCCGGGACACGCTCTCAAGAGACCCAGTACTTC; CDR3 protein: CAWSSGTRSQETQYF; J gene: TRBJ2-5; D gene: NA; clone size: few; V gene: TRBV30
CDR3 DNA: TGTGCCAGCAGTCCATACGACAGGGTGGGTTCACCCCTCCACTTT; CDR3 protein: CASSPYDRVGSPLHF; J gene: TRBJ1-6; D gene: TRBD1; clone size: few; V gene: TRBV28
CDR3 DNA: TGCGCCGTAACATCGGGGGTACAGGGTAGCCAGCCCCAGCATTTT; CDR3 protein: CAVTSGVQGSQPQHF; J gene: TRBJ1-5; D gene: NA; clone size: NA; V gene: TRBV10-2
CDR3 DNA: TGTGCCAGCAGTGAATTCAGGGGGCAAGAGACCCAGTACTTC; CDR3 protein: CASSEFRGQETQYF; J gene: TRBJ2-5; D gene: TRBD1; clone size: NA; V gene: TRBV25-1
CDR3 DNA: TGTGCCAGCAGCTTAGGAGGGTGGAATCAGCCCCAGCATTTT; CDR3 protein: CASSLGGWNQPQHF; J gene: TRBJ1-5; D gene: NA; clone size: many; V gene: TRBV5-6
CDR3 DNA: TGTGCCAGCAGCCCGGAGGGGGGCCCAGATACGCAGTATTTT; CDR3 protein: CASSPEGGPDTQYF; J gene: TRBJ2-3; D gene: NA; clone size: few; V gene: TRBV11-2
CDR3 DNA: TGTGCCACCAGGCCCAGGGGCTCAACAGATACGCAGTATTTT; CDR3 protein: CATRPRGSTDTQYF; J gene: TRBJ2-3; D gene: NA; clone size: NA; V gene: TRBV24-1
CDR3 DNA: TGTGCCAGCAGTGACGGGACAGCGAATTCACCCCTCCACTTT; CDR3 protein: CASSDGTANSPLHF; J gene: TRBJ1-6; D gene: TRBD1; clone size: NA; V gene: TRBV2
CDR3 DNA: TGTGCCAGCAGCCAAGATGGGCTAGCGGGAGTTTACGAGCAGTACTTC; CDR3 protein: CASSQDGLAGVYEQYF; J gene: TRBJ2-7; D gene: TRBD2; clone size: NA; V gene: TRBV4-2
CDR3 DNA: TGTGCCAGCAGGCCAGTCCGACAGGGGGCAAGTTACACTGAAGCTTTCTTT; CDR3 protein: CASRPVRQGASYTEAFF; J gene: TRBJ1-1; D gene: TRBD1; clone size: few; V gene: TRBV12-3/TRBV12-4
CDR3 DNA: TGTGCCAGCAAGCCGCGACAGGGAAGCATGAACACTGAAGCTTTCTTT; CDR3 protein: CASKPRQGSMNTEAFF; J gene: TRBJ1-1; D gene: TRBD1; clone size: many; V gene: TRBV12-3/TRBV12-4
CDR3 DNA: TGTGCCAGCAGCCAGGGCGGACTAGCGGGAGCCAAAAACATTCAGTACTTC; CDR3 protein: CASSQGGLAGAKNIQYF; J gene: TRBJ2-4; D gene: TRBD2; clone size: NA; V gene: TRBV3-1
CDR3 DNA: TGTGCCAGTAGTCCTACCGGGACAGCATACAATGAGCAGTTCTTC; CDR3 protein: CASSPTGTAYNEQFF; J gene: TRBJ2-1; D gene: TRBD1; clone size: NA; V gene: TRBV19
CDR3 DNA: TGTGCCAGCGGGGTAGGACAGGGTACTGAAAAACTGTTTTTT; CDR3 protein: CASGVGQGTEKLFF; J gene: TRBJ1-4; D gene: TRBD1; clone size: few; V gene: TRBV9
CDR3 DNA: TGTGCCTGGAGTTTGGAGAACACTGAAGCTTTCTTT; CDR3 protein: CAWSLENTEAFF; J gene: TRBJ1-1; D gene: NA; clone size: NA; V gene: TRBV30
CDR3 DNA: TGCAGTGCTAGGACTACAGGGAGCTCCTACAATGAGCAGTTCTTC; CDR3 protein: CSARTTGSSYNEQFF; J gene: TRBJ2-1; D gene: NA; clone size: NA; V gene: TRBV20-1
CDR3 DNA: TGTGCCAGCAGTTACGGGGATTTGAACACTGAAGCTTTCTTT; CDR3 protein: CASSYGDLNTEAFF; J gene: TRBJ1-1; D gene: NA; clone size: NA; V gene: TRBV6-5
CDR3 DNA: TGCAGTGCTAGATCTTTCGGGGTAGGGGGAAACACTGAAGCTTTCTTT; CDR3 protein: CSARSFGVGGNTEAFF; J gene: TRBJ1-1; D gene: NA; clone size: NA; V gene: TRBV20-1
CDR3 DNA: TGTGCCAGCAGTTTATTCGGGGGGGAAGATACGCAGTATTTT; CDR3 protein: CASSLFGGEDTQYF; J gene: TRBJ2-3; D gene: TRBD2; clone size: NA; V gene: TRBV28
CDR3 DNA: TGTGCCAGCAGCCAACTCATACGCCTTGGCTACACCTTC; CDR3 protein: CASSQLIRLGYTF; J gene: TRBJ1-2; D gene: NA; clone size: NA; V gene: TRBV14
CDR3 DNA: TGTGCCAGCAGCTCCCTGCTAGCGAGCGATGAGCAGTTCTTC; CDR3 protein: CASSSLLASDEQFF; J gene: TRBJ2-1; D gene: NA; clone size: few; V gene: TRBV7-9
CDR3 DNA: TGTGCCAGCAGCTTAGGGTCTGGAAAGTACACCGGGGAGCTGTTTTTT; CDR3 protein: CASSLGSGKYTGELFF; J gene: TRBJ2-2; D gene: NA; clone size: NA; V gene: TRBV7-8
CDR3 DNA: TGCGCCAGCAGCCAAGGATCCGGACAGGGCCAGAACGAGCAGTACTTC; CDR3 protein: CASSQGSGQGQNEQYF; J gene: TRBJ2-7; D gene: TRBD1; clone size: few; V gene: TRBV4-1
CDR3 DNA: TGTGCCAGCAGCTTAGATCCCCTCTATCTCTATGGCTACACCTTC; CDR3 protein: CASSLDPLYLYGYTF; J gene: TRBJ1-2; D gene: NA; clone size: few; V gene: TRBV7-8
CDR3 DNA: TGTGCCAGCAGCCCTGGACTGCAGGTTGAAAAACTGTTTTTT; CDR3 protein: CASSPGLQVEKLFF; J gene: TRBJ1-4; D gene: NA; clone size: many; V gene: TRBV7-9
CDR3 DNA: TGTGCCAGCAGCTCACAGGGGACCTCCTACAATGAGCAGTTCTTC; CDR3 protein: CASSSQGTSYNEQFF; J gene: TRBJ2-1; D gene: TRBD1; clone size: few; V gene: TRBV7-9
CDR3 DNA: TGCAGTGCCGAAGGGGGGGTTCCCCCCTACGAGCAGTACTTC; CDR3 protein: CSAEGGVPPYEQYF; J gene: TRBJ2-7; D gene: NA; clone size: few; V gene: TRBV20-1
CDR3 DNA: TGCGCCAGCAGCTTGGAGGGGGCAGGGAGGACAGATACGCAGTATTTT; CDR3 protein: CASSLEGAGRTDTQYF; J gene: TRBJ2-3; D gene: NA; clone size: NA; V gene: TRBV5-1
CDR3 DNA: TGTGCCTGGAGTCCCGGGGGGATTAACACTGAAGCTTTCTTT; CDR3 protein: CAWSPGGINTEAFF; J gene: TRBJ1-1; D gene: NA; clone size: few; V gene: TRBV30
CDR3 DNA: TGTGCCACCAGCAGAGAATACAGGGGACAAGAGACCCAGTACTTC; CDR3 protein: CATSREYRGQETQYF; J gene: TRBJ2-5; D gene: TRBD1; clone size: few; V gene: TRBV15
CDR3 DNA: TGCAGAGCCCCCGACGGCCCGGCTGAAGCTTTCTTT; CDR3 protein: CRAPDGPAEAFF; J gene: TRBJ1-1; D gene: NA; clone size: NA; V gene: TRBV20-1
CDR3 DNA: TGTGCCTGGAGTAACTGGGGGTATAGCAATCAGCCCCAGCATTTT; CDR3 protein: CAWSNWGYSNQPQHF; J gene: TRBJ1-5; D gene: NA; clone size: many; V gene: TRBV30
CDR3 DNA: TGCAGCGTTGGACTGTCCTCCTACAATGAGCAGTTCTTC; CDR3 protein: CSVGLSSYNEQFF; J gene: TRBJ2-1; D gene: NA; clone size: few; V gene: TRBV29-1
CDR3 DNA: TGTGCCAGCAGATACCCCGGGACTGGCAGCTCCTACGAGCAGTACTTC; CDR3 protein: CASRYPGTGSSYEQYF; J gene: TRBJ2-7; D gene: NA; clone size: many; V gene: TRBV28
CDR3 DNA: TGTGCCAGCAGCCCGGGGGGGACCCAGTACTTC; CDR3 protein: CASSPGGTQYF; J gene: TRBJ2-5; D gene: TRBD2; clone size: many; V gene: TRBV3-1
CDR3 DNA: TGCAGTGCAGACGCGGTATCGGCCAAGCAGTTCTTC; CDR3 protein: CSADAVSAKQFF; J gene: TRBJ2-1; D gene: NA; clone size: many; V gene: TRBV20-1
CDR3 DNA: TGCAGGGCTAGAGATGACAGGACGGGGAGACCCTACGAGCAGTACTTC; CDR3 protein: CRARDDRTGRPYEQYF; J gene: TRBJ2-7; D gene: NA; clone size: NA; V gene: TRBV20-1
CDR3 DNA: TGTGCCAGCAGCTTAGCGCGAGCGGGTGGATACGAGCAGTACTTC; CDR3 protein: CASSLARAGGYEQYF; J gene: TRBJ2-7; D gene: NA; clone size: NA; V gene: TRBV7-8
CDR3 DNA: TGTGCCAGCAGTCCTGGTGCAGTGGGTGAAAAACTGTTTTTT; CDR3 protein: CASSPGAVGEKLFF; J gene: TRBJ1-4; D gene: NA; clone size: NA; V gene: TRBV28
CDR3 DNA: TGCAGCGTTGAAGAGGGGGAGACCCAGTACTTC; CDR3 protein: CSVEEGETQYF; J gene: TRBJ2-5; D gene: NA; clone size: many; V gene: TRBV29-1
CDR3 DNA: TGTGCCAGCAGCTTGGGACTGTTAAATGAGCAGTTCTTC; CDR3 protein: CASSLGLLNEQFF; J gene: TRBJ2-1; D gene: NA; clone size: NA; V gene: TRBV7-2
CDR3 DNA: TGTGCCAGTGCTGTGGGGCGAAACACCATATATTTT; CDR3 protein: CASAVGRNTIYF; J gene: TRBJ1-3; D gene: NA; clone size: few; V gene: TRBV12-3/TRBV12-4
CDR3 DNA: TGCAGCGGGGTCGGCAATCAGCCCCAGCATTTT; CDR3 protein: CSGVGNQPQHF; J gene: TRBJ1-5; D gene: NA; clone size: NA; V gene: TRBV29-1
CDR3 DNA: TGTGCCAGCAGTTCGGGGTTCCAAGAAGGCTACACCTTC; CDR3 protein: CASSSGFQEGYTF; J gene: TRBJ1-2; D gene: NA; clone size: many; V gene: TRBV27
CDR3 DNA: TGTGCCAGCAGCCGGACAGGGAATAATTCACCCCTCCACTTT; CDR3 protein: CASSRTGNNSPLHF; J gene: TRBJ1-6; D gene: TRBD1; clone size: NA; V gene: TRBV5-4
CDR3 DNA: TGTGCCAGCAGCGTGGGGACAGGGCGAAATCAGCCCCAGCATTTT; CDR3 protein: CASSVGTGRNQPQHF; J gene: TRBJ1-5; D gene: TRBD1; clone size: few; V gene: TRBV9
CDR3 DNA: TGTGCCAGCAGTGAGGGGACGGCCTCCTACGAGCAGTACTTC; CDR3 protein: CASSEGTASYEQYF; J gene: TRBJ2-7; D gene: NA; clone size: NA; V gene: TRBV2